This entry concerns a single T cell receptor (beta chain). Its antigen remains undetermined. Base qualities were left out, and no much larger clone turns up one base away. The germline V gene specifies SGHTA as CDR1 and FQGNSA as CDR2. The germline V end is reduced by 4 bases and the J end by 7 bases; junction bases left unmatched: 3. Including cysteine and phenylalanine, the CDR3 has 14 amino acids. Just CDR3 DNA is preserved here, 42 bases in frame from base 1. A single peripheral blood draw of around 100 mL on average was collected from each donor into heparinised tubes. A BD FACSAria II and a panel including CD45RO, CCR7, CD25, CD127, CD95 and CD27 were used to sort naive, central memory, regulatory and stem cell-like memory CD4+ T cells. All sorted populations exceeded 98% purity. PBMCs were isolated right away by Lymphoprep density gradient centrifugation and were stained directly, without culture. So that batch effects would be minimized, each experiment stained and sorted samples in pairs, pairing one healthy donor with one patient.

The entire amount of isolated RNA was reverse transcribed using the High Capacity cDNA Reverse Transcription Kit, so the sequenced TCRB transcripts were expressed ones. Deep immunoSEQ sequencing was applied to naive, central memory and regulatory T cell samples, giving an average of roughly 3.5 million total reads per sample. Sorted cells were lysed in RLT buffer, and RNA was extracted using DNase-treated RNeasy Micro or Mini kits according to cell number. To prevent cross-contamination, every cell subset was processed on its own, while patient and healthy donor samples were processed together. The immunoSEQ multiplex PCR was used to amplify TCRB sequences from cDNA, generating 87-bp fragments that spanned the CDR3 region. The amplicons were sequenced using the Illumina HiSeq platform. In the original analysis: Synthetic template baselines were used to correct PCR bias computationally, reads within Hamming distance 2 were collapsed, and singletons that could not be merged were discarded. Reads were aligned against IMGT so that V, D and J genes, CDR3 length and insertions or deletions at six rearrangement sites could be assigned. Within each subset, clonotype counts were normalized to sorted cell number, after which true diversity and Gini coefficients were computed with the tcR R package. Repertoire sharing was quantified using the overlap coefficient calculated on TCRB nucleotide sequences. Out-of-frame TCRB sequences from naive cells were analyzed as a proxy for the pre-selection repertoire. This is the immuneACCESS table as TCRdb keeps it, with only in-frame sequences that have V and J called. A part of the clones is gone; compared with another copy, unresolved V genes explain less than half, and the rest is unexplained. V and J calls plus clone size are reproduced from that table; the DNA served to infer D and trimming. A total of about 270,000 clones appear in this sample, roughly an eighth of them only once. Of the sample, approximately 0.015% falls within the top ten clones.

The data were taken from a study of beta chain features in type 1 diabetes (dated by TCRdb to 2016 to 2019). Study-level background: Patients and healthy donors did not differ in mean age, gender distribution, total cell number or subset yield. Regulatory and stem cell-like memory subsets were isolated from only 8 patients and about eight healthy donors, whereas naive and central memory subsets came from all 30 or so donors. The study compared the TCRB repertoires of sorted circulating CD4+ T cell subsets in recently diagnosed type 1 diabetes patients with those in matched healthy donors. A total of some 100,000,000 sorted cells were examined across all samples, and a strong correlation was observed between cell number per subset and RNA yield.

The research as a whole found: Naive, central memory and regulatory TCRB repertoires appeared to be more similar among patients than among healthy donors. A moderate but significant shortening of TCRB CDR3 length was observed in type 1 diabetes patients in all four CD4+ subsets. Fewer insertions and more nucleotide deletions at VDJ recombination sites were observed in patients with type 1 diabetes, implying thymic rearrangement abnormalities. PCR may preferentially amplify shorter templates, but because patient and control samples were amplified and corrected together, any resulting skew would affect both groups equally. Because cDNA rather than genomic DNA was sequenced, highly expressing activated cells could have been over-represented, although no difference in activation and CD3 levels was found between groups. Only small numbers of individuals were included in the HLA sub-analyses, which left unresolved whether HLA type had any influence on TCRB rearrangement.

Sequences were obtained from naive CD4+ T cells from blood. The cell subset or site label on this specimen signifies: true naive CD4+ T cells. This TCR came from a young man with type 1 diabetes. This sequence uses TRBV7-2 and TRBJ1-5, and 11 bases in between align with TRBD1. The CDR3 in this case is CASSSGTGGQPQHF. The bases read TGTGCCAGCAGCTCCGGGACAGGGGGACAGCCCCAGCATTTT.